The 9 T cell receptor beta chains listed next were all sequenced from one sample in a study of tissue T cells after allogeneic stem cell transplantation. TCRdb keeps only in-frame clones here, not all; method: immunoSEQ multiplex PCR. The sample includes some 10,000 clones, 65% of them seen just once. The input for sequencing was tissue from the stomach, taken at autopsy. All receptors derive from a male donor aged 60 or older with lung cancer.

V gene TRBV9 combines with J gene TRBJ1-1, with TRBD1 matching over 7 bases. V shed 0 bases and J 3 bases; nucleotides not matched to a gene: 11. The CDR3 is 17 amino acids. Germline V gene lookup returns CDR1 SGDLS and CDR2 YYNGEE. The CDR3 bases are TGTGCCAGCAGCGTAGTGAGGCGACAGGGATCGGACACTGAAGCTTTCTTT. This gives the protein CASSVVRRQGSDTEAFF.

The genes are TRBV9 and TRBJ2-2; 10 nucleotides line up with TRBD1. Per germline, CDR1 SGDLS and CDR2 YYNGEE. The CDR3 covers 16 residues. With V trimmed by 2 bases and J by 5 bases, 6 bases remained unmatched. CDR3 bases: TGTGCCAGCAGCGTGACAGGGGGCCAGAGAACCGGGGAGCTGTTTTTT. As protein: CASSVTGGQRTGELFF. Using reference TRBV9 and TRBJ2-2 for the parts outside the CDR3, the full variable domain is DSGVTQTPKHLITATGQRVTLRCSPRSGDLSVYWYQQSLDQGLQFLIQYYNGEERAKGNILERFSAQQFPDLHSELNLSSLELGDSALYFCASSVTGGQRTGELFFGEGSRLTVL.

The chain uses TRBV9 and TRBJ2-7, with TRBD1 matching 8 bases. This CDR3 has 18 residues. J was trimmed by 6 bases and V by 3 bases; bases with no gene match: 20. The germline V gene encodes CDR1 SGDLS and CDR2 YYNGEE. Written as DNA, the CDR3 is TGTGCCAGCAGCGCAGGGACAGGATCAGGGTTGGGATTCTCCGAGCAGTACTTC. Protein: CASSAGTGSGLGFSEQYF.

CDR3 in amino acids: CASSRSFGANSGNTIYF. In DNA form, the CDR3 reads TGTGCCAGCAGTAGGAGTTTCGGGGCGAACTCTGGAAACACCATATATTTT. The rearrangement links TRBV5-5 to TRBJ1-3, with D maybe TRBD1 (5 bases). The ends were cut back, 5 bases at V and 0 bases at J, with 18 bases in the middle. Germline loops: CDR1 SGHKS, CDR2 YYEKEE (reference sequence). This CDR3 has 17 amino acids.

The sample holds one count of this clone. V usage is TRBV6-2 or TRBV6-3 and J usage is TRBJ1-3; D might be TRBD1 (5 bases). The CDR3 covers 16 residues. Germline assignment: CDR1 MNHEY and CDR2 SVGEGT. The ends were cut back, 6 bases at V and 0 bases at J, with 15 bases in the middle. The CDR3 sequence: CASSKDSRTSGNTIYF. The CDR3 DNA sequence: TGTGCCAGCAGCAAAGACAGCAGAACCTCTGGAAACACCATATATTTT.

The chain links TRBV24-1 to TRBJ2-1; D ambiguous. V was cut by 4 bases and J by 2 bases, with 8 bases left in between. The CDR3 has 14 amino acids. Per germline, CDR1 KGHDR and CDR2 SFDVKD. CDR3 nucleotides: TGTGCCACCAGTGACAGGCTTACCTACAATGAGCAGTTCTTC. It yields the protein CATSDRLTYNEQFF.

Relative to its sample, this clone is medium-sized. Here the CDR3 reads CASTSAVLFGYTF. CDR3 sequence (DNA): TGTGCCAGCACCTCGGCAGTTTTATTTGGCTACACCTTC. The V call is TRBV6-5, the J call TRBJ1-2, with D uncertain. The germline V gene encodes CDR1 MNHEY and CDR2 SVGAGI. The length of the CDR3 is 13 residues. V lost 7 bases, J lost 7 bases, and 16 bases lay in between.

The chain is built from TRBV19 and TRBJ1-3; 10 bases match TRBD1. Unmatched junction bases numbered 1, after V lost 4 bases and J lost 7 bases. Germline assignment: CDR1 LNHDA and CDR2 SQIVND (reference sequence). The CDR3 runs 13 residues. In DNA form, the CDR3 reads TGTGCCAGTAGTACGGGACAGGGGAACACCATATATTTT. Translated, it gives CASSTGQGNTIYF.

This chain joins TRBV5-8 and TRBJ2-1; TRBD2 matches at 9 bases. Losses at the gene ends were 0 bases for V and 4 bases for J; bases not matched to a gene: 8. Germline CDR1 is SGHTS and CDR2 is YDEGEE. The CDR3 is made up of 17 amino acids. CDR3: CASSLVGSGRGYNEQFF. The CDR3, as DNA: TGTGCCAGCAGCTTGGTGGGTAGCGGGAGAGGATACAATGAGCAGTTCTTC.